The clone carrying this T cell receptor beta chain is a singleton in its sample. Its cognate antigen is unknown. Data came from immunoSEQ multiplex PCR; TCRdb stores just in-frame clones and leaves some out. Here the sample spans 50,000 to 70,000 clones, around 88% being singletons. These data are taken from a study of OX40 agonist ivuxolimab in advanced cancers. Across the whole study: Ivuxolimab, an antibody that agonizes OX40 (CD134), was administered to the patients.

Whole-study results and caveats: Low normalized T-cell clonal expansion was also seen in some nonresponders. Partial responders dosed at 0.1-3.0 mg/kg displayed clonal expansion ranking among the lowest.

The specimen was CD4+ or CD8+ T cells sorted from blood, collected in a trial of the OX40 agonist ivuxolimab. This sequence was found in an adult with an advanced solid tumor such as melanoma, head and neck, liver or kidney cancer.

Here the CDR3 DNA reads TGTGCCATCAGTGACCTGACAGGGCTCGAGCAGTACTTC. This sequence encodes CAISDLTGLEQYF. The chain is built from TRBV10-3 and TRBJ2-7; 7 bases map to TRBD1. Germline CDR1 ENHRY, CDR2 SYGVKD. The junction had 5 bases not matched to a gene; V was cut back by 3 bases and J by 6 bases. The CDR3 extends over 13 amino acids.